The 13 T cell receptor beta chains in this list originate from one sample, sequenced in a study of OX40 agonist ivuxolimab in advanced cancers. The library was obtained by the immunoSEQ multiplex PCR assay. The table was pulled from immuneACCESS by TCRdb, which kept in-frame rearrangements only. Such tables lose some clones; where checked, under half of the loss comes from unresolved V genes, and the rest has no known cause. For this sample the table gives more than 55,000 clones, of which about 88% were detected only once. Around 3.6% of the sample goes to the ten largest clones. The sample here was CD4+ or CD8+ T cells sorted from blood, taken in a trial of the OX40 agonist ivuxolimab. The receptor source for this set is an adult with an advanced solid tumor such as melanoma, head and neck, liver or kidney cancer.

This chain links TRBV7-8 with TRBJ2-7, with D unresolved. Trimming shortened V by 2 bases and J by 0 bases, and 20 bases separated the two germline ends. The CDR3 has 18 amino acids. Germline V CDR1 and CDR2: SGHVS, FQNEAQ. The CDR3 DNA reads as TGTGCCAGCAGCTTACTTGGTGGGCCGGTATCTAGCTCCTACGAGCAGTACTTC. Translated, it gives CASSLLGGPVSSSYEQYF.

V gene TRBV2 combines with J gene TRBJ2-1; 7 bases fit TRBD1. The CDR3 has 13 amino acids. CDR1 and CDR2 from the germline V gene are SNHLY and FYNNEI. Trimming removed 9 bases from V and 8 bases from J; junction bases left unmatched: 10. CDR3 amino acids: CASRRGPEDEQFF. The DNA of the CDR3 is TGTGCCAGTCGAAGGGGGCCGGAGGATGAGCAGTTCTTC.

This chain connects TRBV5-6 to TRBJ2-7; D may be TRBD1 or TRBD2 (6 bases each). V gave up 5 bases and J gave up 4 bases, with 19 bases separating them. The CDR3 sequence is 15 residues long. Germline V lookup: CDR1 SGHDT, CDR2 YYEEEE. For the CDR3, the DNA is TGTGCCAGCAGTCCACGTGGGGGGCCGAGATACGAGCAGTACTTC. Translating gives CASSPRGGPRYEQYF.

V is TRBV2 and J is TRBJ2-2, with D perhaps matching TRBD1 (6 bases). The V end lost 8 bases, the J end lost 1 base, and 11 bases lay between the germline ends. The CDR3 length is 14 residues. The germline V gene has CDR1 SNHLY and CDR2 FYNNEI. CDR3 amino acids: CASQGLMNTGELFF. Written as DNA, the CDR3 is TGTGCCAGCCAGGGGCTCATGAACACCGGGGAGCTGTTTTTT. Full variable domain (remainder filled in from reference TRBV2 and TRBJ2-2): EPEVTQTPSHQVTQMGQEVILRCVPISNHLYFYWYRQILGQKVEFLVSFYNNEISEKSEIFDDQFSVERPDGSNFTLKIRSTKLEDSAMYFCASQGLMNTGELFFGEGSRLTVL.

This clone was counted between two and nine times. The V call is TRBV7-9, the J call TRBJ1-6, with D tentatively TRBD1 (5 bases). V lost 4 bases to trimming and J lost 7 bases, with 11 bases between them. Looked up from germline, CDR1 is SEHNR and CDR2 is FQNEAQ (reference sequence). The CDR3 has 14 amino acids. The CDR3 spells CASSYGTENSPLHF. In DNA, the CDR3 is TGTGCCAGCAGCTACGGGACGGAGAATTCACCCCTCCACTTT. The whole variable domain, remainder taken from reference TRBV7-9 and TRBJ1-6, is DTGVSQNPRHKITKRGQNVTFRCDPISEHNRLYWYRQTLGQGPEFLTYFQNEAQLEKSRLLSDRFSAERPKGSFSTLEIQRTEQGDSAMYLCASSYGTENSPLHFGNGTRLTVT.

The chain carries TRBV4-2 and TRBJ1-1, with D unresolved. Trimming took off 3 bases at V and 1 base at J, with 9 bases between the two ends. Per the germline V gene, CDR1 is LGHNA and CDR2 is YNFKEQ. The CDR3 sequence is 14 residues long. The chain's CDR3 is CASSQSTQNTEAFF. The CDR3 DNA reads TGTGCCAGCAGCCAGTCGACACAGAACACTGAAGCTTTCTTT.

The rearrangement joins TRBV10-2 to TRBJ2-1, with 10 bases fitting TRBD2. The V and J ends lost 5 bases and 6 bases, in that order; junction bases with no gene match: 7. Germline CDR1 reads WSHSY; CDR2 reads SAAADI. The CDR3 is 15 residues long. The CDR3 spells CASSKRGGLGNEQFF. In nucleotides, the CDR3 is TGCGCCAGCAGTAAGCGGGGGGGCCTTGGCAATGAGCAGTTCTTC.

The chain uses TRBV5-1 and TRBJ1-1, with 9 bases aligning to TRBD1. The CDR3 runs 15 residues. CDR1 is SGHRS and CDR2 is YFSETQ in the germline V gene. J gave up 0 bases and V 4 bases, and 4 bases lay outside the gene matches. The CDR3: CASSPGQGLNTEAFF. CDR3 sequence (DNA): TGCGCCAGCAGCCCGGGACAGGGATTGAACACTGAAGCTTTCTTT.

This sequence joins TRBV4-1 and TRBJ2-6, with a weak D call TRBD2 (6 bases). V dropped 2 bases and J dropped 3 bases, with 14 bases sitting between them. The CDR3 is made up of 17 amino acids. CDR1 and CDR2 from the germline V gene are MGHRA and YSYEKL. The CDR3 nucleotides are TGCGCCAGCAGCCAACCCGGGACTTCGGGTGGGGCCAACGTCCTGACTTTC. Protein sequence: CASSQPGTSGGANVLTF.

This clone was detected only once. This chain uses TRBV30 with TRBJ2-4; 8 bases line up with TRBD1. The junction had 3 bases not matched to a gene; V was cut back by 3 bases and J by 5 bases. CDR1 is GTSNPN, CDR2 SVGIG, per germline (reference sequence). This CDR3 is built from 13 residues. CDR3 sequence: CAWRATGENIQYF. CDR3 DNA: TGTGCCTGGAGGGCGACAGGGGAAAACATTCAGTACTTC.

The gene calls are TRBV30 and TRBJ2-1; TRBD1 agrees at 8 bases. The CDR3 length is 11 residues. Germline CDR1 is GTSNPN and CDR2 is SVGIG (reference sequence). Trimming took 7 bases from V and 6 from J; bases not matched to a gene: 2. CDR3 in DNA: TGTGCCTTGACAGGGGCCAATGAGCAGTTCTTC. Amino acid sequence: CALTGANEQFF.

This CDR3 reads CASSFRSIRPGGTEAFF. In nucleotides, the CDR3 is TGTGCCAGCAGCTTCCGATCAATCCGACCCGGCGGGACTGAAGCTTTCTTT. The J gene is TRBJ1-1, the V gene TRBV5-8; D remains ambiguous. The CDR3 spans 17 residues. Germline V gene lookup returns CDR1 SGHTS and CDR2 YDEGEE. V was cut by 2 bases and J by 5 bases, with 22 bases left in between.

The sample holds one count of this clone. The chain uses TRBV15 and TRBJ2-1; no definite D call. CDR3 length: 15 residues. V lost 3 bases and J lost 0, with 9 bases in between. Germline-derived CDR1 and CDR2 are LNHNV and YYDKDF (reference sequence). The CDR3 loop reads CATSRGESSYNEQFF. DNA of the CDR3: TGTGCCACCAGCAGGGGCGAGAGCTCCTACAATGAGCAGTTCTTC.